The clone carrying this T cell receptor beta chain was picked up many times. The data stem from a study of T cells in Graves' hyperthyroidism and ophthalmopathy. Trimming took 5 bases from V and 7 from J; bases not matched to a gene: 7. CDR3 length: 15 residues. CDR1 is MDHEN and CDR2 is SYDVKM in the germline V gene. Amplification targeted TCR beta CDR3 regions from RNA transcripts. RT-PCR in the first round (using the HTBI primer set) targeted the TCR CDR3. TCRdb recomputed calls from the multiplex PCR reads with MiXCR, one row per CDR3 protein. The sample includes roughly 250,000 distinct CDR3 sequences, about 17% seen only once; the top ten take around 30%.

The sequenced material came from blood. The chain combines TRBV28 with TRBJ2-1, with 11 bases identical to TRBD2. The receptor was isolated from a woman aged 18-29 years with Graves' ophthalmopathy. The CDR3 nucleotides read TGTGCCAGCAGTCCCCCGGCTAGCGGGAGGAATGAGCAGTTCTTC. Protein: CASSPPASGRNEQFF.